A single sample gave rise to the 26 T cell receptor beta chains below, sequenced in a study of neurological immune-mediated disorders (dated by TCRdb to the late 2010s). The library relied on 5' RACE. The data were produced on an Illumina HiSeq 2500. Starting from the raw public reads, TCRdb applied fastp trimming at Q25, assembled clones with MiXCR and retained in-frame beta chains. Here each entry gathers all rows of one CDR3 protein and keeps the most common genes and DNA. The sample table records 85,000 to 90,000 distinct CDR3 sequences; 3% to 4% of these occur just once. The top ten clones comprise 2.5% to 3% of the sample. Sequenced material: PBMCs. These receptors all stem from a woman in her fifties or sixties with multiple sclerosis.

This clonotype was picked up many times. CDR3 residues: CASSFDSPNTGELFF. The CDR3 bases are TGTGCCAGCAGCTTTGACAGCCCGAACACCGGGGAGCTGTTTTTT. This sequence joins TRBV7-9 and TRBJ2-2; perhaps TRBD1 as D (5 bases). Germline lookup yields CDR1 SEHNR and CDR2 FQNEAQ (reference sequence). This CDR3 contains 15 residues. Trimming took 3 bases from V and 0 from J, leaving 8 bases between them.

This clonotype was seen at least ten times. V usage is TRBV7-6 and J usage is TRBJ2-7; TRBD1 might be the D (6 bases). V lost 5 bases, J lost 5 bases, and 10 bases lay in between. The germline V gene has CDR1 SGHVS and CDR2 FNYEAQ. The CDR3 runs to 12 residues. Written as DNA, the CDR3 is TGTGCCAGCAGCCAAAACAGGGACGAGCAGTACTTC. Translating it yields CASSQNRDEQYF.

Ten or more counts support this clonotype. The chain is built from TRBV5-1 and TRBJ2-3, with D possibly TRBD2 on 5 matching bases. The germline V gene has CDR1 SGHRS and CDR2 YFSETQ. There are 15 residues in the CDR3. Deletions cut 1 base from V and 2 bases from J, with 11 bases between. CDR3 in DNA: TGCGCCAGCAGCTTGCGCCTAGCACTCACAGATACGCAGTATTTT. Amino acids: CASSLRLALTDTQYF.

Ten or more counts support this clonotype. The rearrangement joins TRBV5-6 to TRBJ2-1, with D possibly TRBD1 on 5 matching bases. Trimming left V 2 bases short and J 8 bases short, with 26 bases between. CDR1 and CDR2 from the germline V gene are SGHDT and YYEEEE. The CDR3 covers 18 residues. DNA of the CDR3: TGTGCCAGCAGCTTTGGTCTTGGGGCAGTTTCTAACATGGATGAGCAGTTCTTC. Its protein is CASSFGLGAVSNMDEQFF.

In this sample, this clonotype turned up many times. The V and J genes are TRBV5-6 and TRBJ2-1, with TRBD1 matching 7 bases. J lost 0 bases, V lost 3 bases, and 6 bases had no gene match. Germline-derived CDR1 and CDR2 are SGHDT and YYEEEE. The CDR3 totals 16 residues. This CDR3 reads CASSSGQFLSYNEQFF. CDR3 nucleotide sequence: TGTGCCAGCAGCTCGGGACAGTTCCTCTCCTACAATGAGCAGTTCTTC.

This clonotype was detected many times. CDR3 in DNA: TGTGCCAGCAGTCCAGATAGCGGGGGGCCCCACGAGCAGTACTTC. Translated, it gives CASSPDSGGPHEQYF. The gene calls are TRBV12-3 or TRBV12-4 and TRBJ2-7; the match to TRBD2 covers 10 bases. Trimming took 5 bases from V and 5 from J; bases not matched to a gene: 9. The CDR3 runs 15 residues.

The chain carries TRBV4-1 and TRBJ2-7; no clear D. The CDR3 is made up of 10 amino acids. Germline CDR1 reads MGHRA; CDR2 reads YSYEKL. V was cut by 5 bases and J by 8 bases, with 7 bases left in between. This CDR3 reads CASSSYKQYF. For the CDR3, the DNA is TGCGCCAGCAGCTCTTACAAGCAGTACTTC.

This clonotype was seen ten or more times. The J gene is TRBJ2-1, the V gene TRBV5-1; 7 bases agree with TRBD2. Germline V CDR1 and CDR2: SGHRS, YFSETQ. J was trimmed by 7 bases and V by 4 bases; bases with no gene match: 8. CDR3 size: 14 residues. The CDR3 DNA reads TGCGCCAGCAGCCTCGGGGAGGGCGATAATGAGCAGTTCTTC. It encodes CASSLGEGDNEQFF.

At least ten counts were recorded for this clonotype. The chain carries TRBV5-1 and TRBJ2-7; TRBD1 matches at 7 bases. The J segment lost 2 bases and the V segment lost 2 bases, leaving 7 bases of the junction unmatched. The V gene's germline CDR1 is SGHRS and CDR2 YFSETQ. The CDR3 runs to 15 residues. CDR3: CASSFTGVNPYEQYF. In DNA, the CDR3 is TGCGCCAGCAGCTTTACAGGGGTTAATCCCTACGAGCAGTACTTC.

The sample holds many counts of this clonotype. This chain uses TRBV4-1 with TRBJ2-5, with no clear D. V gave up 2 bases and J gave up 2 bases, with 15 bases separating them. The CDR3 length is 16 residues. CDR1 is MGHRA and CDR2 is YSYEKL in the germline V gene. The chain's CDR3 is CASSQSLHGNQETQYF. The CDR3 DNA sequence: TGCGCCAGCAGCCAAAGTCTACATGGAAATCAAGAGACCCAGTACTTC.

This clonotype was seen at least ten times. The J gene is TRBJ2-5, the V gene TRBV5-1, with D unresolved. Germline-derived CDR1 and CDR2 are SGHRS and YFSETQ. The V end was cut by 5 bases, the J end by 5 bases, with 13 bases between. CDR3 size: 13 residues. CDR3 sequence (DNA): TGCGCCAGCAGTGAAGGGAATCGGGAGACCCAGTACTTC. It translates to CASSEGNRETQYF.

This clonotype was recorded many times. The chain is built from TRBV7-2 and TRBJ1-5; 8 bases align to TRBD1. The CDR3 contains 13 residues. The V and J ends lost 6 bases and 4 bases, in that order; junction bases with no gene match: 2. Germline V lookup: CDR1 SGHTA, CDR2 FQGNSA. For the CDR3, the DNA is TGTGCCAGCAGTAACAGGGGGAATCAGCCCCAGCATTTT. It yields the protein CASSNRGNQPQHF.

This clonotype was counted ten times or more. The chain is built from TRBV12-5 and TRBJ2-2; 7 bases match TRBD1. V gave up 5 bases and J gave up 4 bases; unmatched junction bases: 4. This CDR3 is 14 amino acids long. Germline lookup yields CDR1 LGHNT and CDR2 FRNRAP. CDR3: CASGRGGGTGELFF. The CDR3, as DNA: TGTGCTAGTGGTAGAGGGGGCGGCACCGGGGAGCTGTTTTTT.

This chain connects TRBV7-9 to TRBJ1-1; unclear D gene. The CDR3 length is 13 residues. Germline V CDR1 and CDR2: SEHNR, FQNEAQ (reference sequence). Trimming removed 5 bases from V and 4 bases from J, with 11 bases in between. Here the CDR3 DNA reads TGTGCCAGCAGCCCCCCGGGTAGCACTGAAGCTTTCTTT. This translates into CASSPPGSTEAFF.

This clonotype was observed at least ten times. The rearrangement joins TRBV5-1 to TRBJ2-7; possibly TRBD1 for D (5 bases). This CDR3 has 16 residues. V lost 0 bases, J lost 6 bases, and 19 bases lay in between. Germline V gene sequence: CDR1 SGHRS, CDR2 YFSETQ. Here the CDR3 reads CASSLVIRLSGAEQYF. The DNA for the CDR3 is TGCGCCAGCAGCTTGGTCATTCGGCTCTCTGGGGCCGAGCAGTACTTC.

In this sample, this clonotype turned up many times. This sequence joins TRBV24-1 and TRBJ2-7; TRBD1 matches at 12 bases. V shed 4 bases and J 4 bases; nucleotides not matched to a gene: 7. Germline V CDR1 and CDR2: KGHDR, SFDVKD. The CDR3 is 16 residues long. This CDR3 reads CATSDPGTGGGYEQYF. The CDR3 nucleotides are TGTGCCACCAGTGACCCCGGGACAGGGGGCGGATACGAGCAGTACTTC.

This clonotype came up many times. J is TRBJ1-1 and V is TRBV5-1; 7 bases match TRBD1. This CDR3 spans 14 amino acids. V trimming: 0 bases; J trimming: 6 bases; junction bases outside the gene matches: 5. The germline V gene encodes CDR1 SGHRS and CDR2 YFSETQ. As DNA, the CDR3 is TGCGCCAGCAGCTTGGACGCAGGGGGGGCTGAAGCTTTCTTT. Its translation is CASSLDAGGAEAFF.

This clonotype was detected many times. V is TRBV9 and J is TRBJ2-5; no reliable D call. CDR3 length: 13 residues. V was clipped by 0 bases and J by 3 bases, with 6 bases between them. CDR1 and CDR2 from the germline V gene are SGDLS and YYNGEE. The chain's CDR3 is CASSVGTEETQYF. CDR3 DNA sequence: TGTGCCAGCAGCGTAGGAACAGAAGAGACCCAGTACTTC.

There are many counts of this clonotype. The J gene is TRBJ2-7, the V gene TRBV7-2; TRBD1 matches at 8 bases. The germline V gene has CDR1 SGHTA and CDR2 FQGNSA. CDR3 size: 14 residues. The V segment lost 5 bases and the J segment 5 bases; nucleotides outside the gene matches: 8. The CDR3 reads CASSPRTGWDEQYF. CDR3 DNA: TGTGCCAGCAGCCCGAGGACAGGGTGGGACGAGCAGTACTTC.

This clonotype rates as medium-sized. The chain links TRBV20-1 to TRBJ2-2; 11 nucleotides line up with TRBD2. Germline lookup yields CDR1 DFQATT and CDR2 SNEGSKA (reference sequence). V shed 0 bases, J shed 6 bases, and the junction held 9 bases outside the gene matches. The CDR3 consists of 17 residues. CDR3: CSARDKLAGDASGELFF. The CDR3 DNA reads TGCAGTGCTAGAGATAAACTAGCGGGGGATGCCTCCGGGGAGCTGTTTTTT.

The table lists this clonotype with many counts. The DNA of the CDR3 is TGCAGTGCAGGACCTACCTACGAGCAGTACTTC. Its protein product is CSAGPTYEQYF. This rearrangement joins TRBV20-1 to TRBJ2-7; D gene ambiguous. The CDR3 is 11 residues long. Trimming left V 6 bases short and J 2 bases short, with 8 bases between. Germline V CDR1 and CDR2: DFQATT, SNEGSKA (reference sequence).

This clonotype was seen repeatedly, ten times or more. The chain links TRBV5-1 to TRBJ2-7; 8 nucleotides agree with TRBD2. After removal of 0 bases from V and 3 bases from J, the junction contained 2 bases not matched to a gene. Germline CDR1 and CDR2: SGHRS and YFSETQ. The CDR3 is 14 amino acids. Here the CDR3 DNA reads TGCGCCAGCAGCTTGGAGCGGGGGATCTACGAGCAGTACTTC. Translation: CASSLERGIYEQYF.

This clonotype was seen repeatedly, ten times or more. The rearrangement uses TRBV7-2 and TRBJ2-2; D call uncertain. The V and J ends lost 1 base and 5 bases respectively, with 8 bases between them. The germline gives CDR1 SGHTA, CDR2 FQGNSA. This CDR3 spans 14 amino acids. CDR3 coding DNA: TGTGCCAGCAGCTTAGTCGAAAGAACCGGGGAGCTGTTTTTT. It is translated as CASSLVERTGELFF.

The sample holds many counts of this clonotype. The chain is built from TRBV10-3 and TRBJ1-2; 8 bases agree with TRBD1. The V and J ends lost 6 bases and 5 bases, in that order; junction bases with no gene match: 8. There are 14 residues in the CDR3. Per germline, CDR1 ENHRY and CDR2 SYGVKD. The CDR3 sequence is CAIRRDRNSYGYTF. The CDR3 DNA is TGTGCCATCAGGCGGGACAGGAACTCGTATGGCTACACCTTC.

This clonotype occurred many times. This chain links TRBV29-1 with TRBJ2-2; D gene unclear. The germline V and J ends were trimmed by 6 bases and 0 bases, with 11 bases remaining between them. Germline assignment: CDR1 SQVTM and CDR2 ANQGSEA. The CDR3 runs to 14 residues. The DNA for the CDR3 is TGCAGCGTCTCCCCTAATACGAACACCGGGGAGCTGTTTTTT. Translated: CSVSPNTNTGELFF.

This clonotype came up many times. V gene TRBV10-2 combines with J gene TRBJ2-1, with 7 bases matching TRBD2. The germline V gene encodes CDR1 WSHSY and CDR2 SAAADI. There are 11 residues in the CDR3. Trimming cost V 6 bases and J 10 bases; bases outside gene matches: 3. CDR3 amino acids: CASRTSFEQFF. CDR3 nucleotides: TGCGCCAGCAGGACTAGCTTCGAGCAGTTCTTC.